This T cell receptor (beta chain) was documented in a study of shared clonotypes between healthy human individuals. General study points: Generation probabilities of non-shared clonotypes were lower (relative to those shared by all four donors).

Repertoires were generated with immunoSEQ multiplex PCR, while TCRdb's copy carries only in-frame clones and drops some. The table includes over a million clones, about four fifths detected once. Germline CDR1 and CDR2: SGHVS and FNYEAQ. The ends were cut back, 3 bases at V and 10 bases at J, with 16 bases in the middle. The length of the CDR3 is 14 residues. Regarding this clone: The antigen remains unidentified.

Healthy and HIV-negative, the adult donors had no recent acute infections or vaccinations. The chain is built from TRBV7-6 and TRBJ2-1, with D possibly matching TRBD2 (6 bases). Specimen: memory CD4+ T cells from PBMCs. The subset denotes: CD45RA-negative fraction. The clonotype was recovered from a man aged 18 to 30 in good health. Some clones in this sample may be carry-over from other donors' samples. The CDR3 bases are TGTGCCAGCAGCTTCGGCCCAGCGGGCGGCGAGCAGTTCTTC. Residues: CASSFGPAGGEQFF.